This T cell receptor beta chain is from a study of a mutant IDH1 vaccine in newly diagnosed glioma. Method: immunoSEQ multiplex PCR; TCRdb's copy keeps in-frame clones and lacks some. The sample has 85,000 to 100,000 clones, 80% to 90% seen once; the top ten hold 7% to 9%. The V and J ends lost 7 bases and 2 bases respectively, with 14 bases between them. The CDR3 length is 14 residues. The germline CDR1 and CDR2 sequences are SGDLS and YYNGEE. Noted time point: baseline, week 1 (first vaccination visit). As to treatment: pre-vaccination baseline after standard-of-care therapy. This TCR derives from a woman aged 50 to 60 with glioma. This chain uses TRBV9 with TRBJ2-3; D ambiguous. Specimen: PBMCs, collected from a glioma patient treated with radiotherapy, temozolomide or both. The CDR3 spells CASSVGHYTDTQYF. The CDR3 DNA reads TGTGCCAGCTCGGTGGGTCATTACACAGATACGCAGTATTTT.